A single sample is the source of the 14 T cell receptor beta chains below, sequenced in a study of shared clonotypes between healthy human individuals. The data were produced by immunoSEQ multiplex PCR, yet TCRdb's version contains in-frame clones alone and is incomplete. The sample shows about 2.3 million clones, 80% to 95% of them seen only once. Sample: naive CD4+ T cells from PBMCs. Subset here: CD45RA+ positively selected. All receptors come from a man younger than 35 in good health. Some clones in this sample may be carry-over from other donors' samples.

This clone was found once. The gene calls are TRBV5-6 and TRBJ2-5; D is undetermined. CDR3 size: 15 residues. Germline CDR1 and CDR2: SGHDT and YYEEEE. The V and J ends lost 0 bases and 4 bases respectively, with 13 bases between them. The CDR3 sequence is CASSLVEVRRETQYF. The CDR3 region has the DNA TGTGCCAGCAGCTTGGTTGAGGTGAGGCGAGAGACCCAGTACTTC.

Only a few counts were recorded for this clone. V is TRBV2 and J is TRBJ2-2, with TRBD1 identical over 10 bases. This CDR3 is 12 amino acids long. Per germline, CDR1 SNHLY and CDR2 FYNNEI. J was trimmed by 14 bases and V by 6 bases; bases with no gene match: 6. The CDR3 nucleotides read TGTGCCAGCAGACGGGACAGGGGTTTTCTGTTTTTT. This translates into CASRRDRGFLFF. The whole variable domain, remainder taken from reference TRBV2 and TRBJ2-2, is EPEVTQTPSHQVTQMGQEVILRCVPISNHLYFYWYRQILGQKVEFLVSFYNNEISEKSEIFDDQFSVERPDGSNFTLKIRSTKLEDSAMYFCASRRDRGFLFFGEGSRLTVL.

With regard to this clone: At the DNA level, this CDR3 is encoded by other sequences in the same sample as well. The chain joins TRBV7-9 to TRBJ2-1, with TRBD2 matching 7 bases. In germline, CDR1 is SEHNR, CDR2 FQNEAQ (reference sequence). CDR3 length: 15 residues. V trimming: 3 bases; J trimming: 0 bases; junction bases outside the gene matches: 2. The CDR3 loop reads CASSFRGSSYNEQFF. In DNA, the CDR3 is TGTGCCAGCAGCTTCCGCGGGAGCTCCTACAATGAGCAGTTCTTC.

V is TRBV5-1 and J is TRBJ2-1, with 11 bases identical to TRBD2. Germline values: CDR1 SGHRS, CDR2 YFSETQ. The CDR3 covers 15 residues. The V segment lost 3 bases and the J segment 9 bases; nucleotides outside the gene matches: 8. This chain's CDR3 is CASSYRLAGLSEQFF. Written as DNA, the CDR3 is TGCGCCAGCAGCTACAGACTAGCGGGACTAAGTGAGCAGTTCTTC.

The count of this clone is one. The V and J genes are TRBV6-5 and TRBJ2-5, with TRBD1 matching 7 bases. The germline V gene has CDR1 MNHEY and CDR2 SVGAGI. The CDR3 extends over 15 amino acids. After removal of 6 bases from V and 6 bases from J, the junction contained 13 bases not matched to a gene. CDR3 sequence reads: CASRKRQGSEQTQYF. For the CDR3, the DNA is TGTGCCAGCAGAAAACGACAGGGTTCGGAACAGACCCAGTACTTC.

CDR3 residues: CASSPIGREDEQYF. The CDR3, as DNA: TGTGCCAGCTCACCTATCGGGCGGGAGGACGAGCAGTACTTC. This chain joins TRBV18 and TRBJ2-7, with 8 bases matching TRBD2. Per the germline V gene, CDR1 is KGHSH and CDR2 is LQKENI. The V gene end was trimmed by 3 bases and the J gene end by 5 bases; junction bases not matched to a gene: 6. This CDR3 is built from 14 residues.

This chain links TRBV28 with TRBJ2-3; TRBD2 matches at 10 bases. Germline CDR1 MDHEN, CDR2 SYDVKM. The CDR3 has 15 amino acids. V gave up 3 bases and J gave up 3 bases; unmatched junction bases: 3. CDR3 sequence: CASSLSSGRTDTQYF. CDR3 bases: TGTGCCAGCAGTTTGAGTAGCGGGAGGACAGATACGCAGTATTTT.

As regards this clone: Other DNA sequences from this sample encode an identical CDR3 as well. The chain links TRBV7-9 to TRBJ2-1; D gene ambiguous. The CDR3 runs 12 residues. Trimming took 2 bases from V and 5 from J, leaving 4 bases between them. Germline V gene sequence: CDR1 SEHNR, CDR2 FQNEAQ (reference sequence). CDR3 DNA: TGTGCCAGCAGCTTAAGTAACAATGAGCAGTTCTTC. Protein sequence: CASSLSNNEQFF.

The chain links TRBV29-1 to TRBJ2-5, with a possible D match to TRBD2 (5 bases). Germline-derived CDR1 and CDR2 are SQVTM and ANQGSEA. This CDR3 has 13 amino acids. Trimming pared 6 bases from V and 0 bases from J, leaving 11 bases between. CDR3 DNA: TGCAGCGTCGAGGACTGGTACCAAGAGACCCAGTACTTC. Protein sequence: CSVEDWYQETQYF.

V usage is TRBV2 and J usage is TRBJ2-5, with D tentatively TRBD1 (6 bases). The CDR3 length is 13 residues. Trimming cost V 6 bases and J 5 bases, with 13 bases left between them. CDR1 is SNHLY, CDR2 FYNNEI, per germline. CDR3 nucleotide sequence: TGTGCCAGCAGCAACAGGGTTCTGGAGACCCAGTACTTC. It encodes CASSNRVLETQYF.

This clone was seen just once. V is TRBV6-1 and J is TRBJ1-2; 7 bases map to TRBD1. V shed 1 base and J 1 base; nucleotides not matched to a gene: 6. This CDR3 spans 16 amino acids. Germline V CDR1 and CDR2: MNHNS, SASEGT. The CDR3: CASSEEGASSNYGYTF. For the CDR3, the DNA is TGTGCCAGCAGTGAAGAGGGGGCCTCGAGTAACTATGGCTACACCTTC.

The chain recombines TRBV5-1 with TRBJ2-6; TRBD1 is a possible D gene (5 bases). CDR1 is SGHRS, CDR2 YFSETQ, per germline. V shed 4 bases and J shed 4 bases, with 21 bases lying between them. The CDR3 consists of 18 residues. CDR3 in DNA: TGCGCCAGCAGCCATAGCCAATACCCAGGGTACGGGGCCAACGTCCTGACTTTC. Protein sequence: CASSHSQYPGYGANVLTF.

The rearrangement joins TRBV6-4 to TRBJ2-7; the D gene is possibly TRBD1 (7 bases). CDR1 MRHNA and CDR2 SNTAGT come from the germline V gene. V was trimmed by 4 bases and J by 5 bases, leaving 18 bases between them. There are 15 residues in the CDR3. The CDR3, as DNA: TGTGCCAGCAGTGTTAACAGGGGACTTTCCAACGAGCAGTACTTC. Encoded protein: CASSVNRGLSNEQYF.

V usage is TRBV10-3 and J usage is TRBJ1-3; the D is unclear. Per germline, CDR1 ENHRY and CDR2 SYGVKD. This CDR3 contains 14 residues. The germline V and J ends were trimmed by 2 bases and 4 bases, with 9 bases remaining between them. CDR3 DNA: TGTGCCATCAGTGAGCGGTCACCCGGAAACACCATATATTTT. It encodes CAISERSPGNTIYF.